This entry is about one TCR beta chain. TCRdb's copy holds only in-frame clones and misses some; the assay was immunoSEQ multiplex PCR. Of some 250,000 clones in the sample, roughly four fifths were seen once. This sample was taken from a study of control samples from healthy donors and cancer patients. The CDR3 consists of 13 residues. V gave up 8 bases and J gave up 8 bases, with 16 bases separating them. CDR1 is LNHDA, CDR2 SQIVND, per germline (reference sequence). V usage is TRBV19 and J usage is TRBJ1-5; TRBD1 is a possible D gene (6 bases). The receptor comes from a woman aged 55 to 70 with lung cancer. The source material was PBMCs. CDR3 sequence (DNA): TGTGCCAGTGAACCAGGGGCAGGGAAGCCCCAGCATTTT. This sequence encodes CASEPGAGKPQHF.